The 20 T cell receptor beta chains below were found in one sample sequenced in a study of blood T cell repertoires in COVID-19. The data were produced by immunoSEQ multiplex PCR, yet TCRdb's version contains in-frame clones alone and is incomplete. The data show around 250,000 clones, roughly 88% seen once. Sequencing used PBMCs or T cells enriched from blood (not recorded which). All receptors come from a woman aged 40 to 50 with acute COVID-19.

The chain joins TRBV7-8 to TRBJ2-1, with 8 bases aligning to TRBD2. The CDR3 contains 14 residues. CDR1 and CDR2 (germline): SGHVS, FQNEAQ. J lost 9 bases, V lost 5 bases, and 9 bases had no gene match. The CDR3 coding sequence is TGTGCCAGCAGCCTCAGGACTAGCTTTAGTGAGCAGTTCTTC. This translates into CASSLRTSFSEQFF.

This chain uses TRBV11-2 with TRBJ2-7; possibly TRBD2 for D (6 bases). The CDR3 spans 17 residues. V lost 5 bases and J lost 0, with 20 bases in between. Germline values: CDR1 SGHAT, CDR2 FQNNGV. The CDR3 sequence is CASSQSTKGLVSYEQYF. CDR3 sequence (DNA): TGTGCCAGCAGCCAATCCACCAAGGGACTGGTCTCCTACGAGCAGTACTTC.

This clone was counted a few times. The rearrangement links TRBV9 to TRBJ1-2; 8 bases agree with TRBD1. The CDR3 has 14 amino acids. Germline V gene sequence: CDR1 SGDLS, CDR2 YYNGEE. Unmatched junction bases numbered 7, after V lost 4 bases and J lost 5 bases. For the CDR3, the DNA is TGTGCCAGCAGCTCAGGGGGCGAAGGGTATGGCTACACCTTC. This codes for CASSSGGEGYGYTF.

This clone has just one count. CDR3 protein: CASTSHRGITEAFF. The CDR3 bases are TGTGCCAGTACCTCACACAGGGGAATCACTGAAGCTTTCTTT. The V and J genes are TRBV19 and TRBJ1-1; 7 bases are a match to TRBD1. The CDR3 totals 14 residues. The V gene end was trimmed by 7 bases and the J gene end by 4 bases; junction bases not matched to a gene: 9. The germline gives CDR1 LNHDA, CDR2 SQIVND (reference sequence).

The V call is TRBV7-2, the J call TRBJ2-1; D perhaps matches TRBD1 (5 bases). Trimming pared 7 bases from V and 6 bases from J, leaving 16 bases between. The CDR3 runs to 14 residues. Germline V gene lookup returns CDR1 SGHTA and CDR2 FQGNSA. The CDR3 DNA sequence: TGTGCCAGCAAGCTCACCAGGGAAATCAATGAGCAGTTCTTC. Amino acid sequence: CASKLTREINEQFF.

The chain has TRBV7-9 and TRBJ2-3, with TRBD2 matching 11 bases. V lost 4 bases and J lost 0; bases outside the gene matches: 12. The germline gives CDR1 SEHNR, CDR2 FQNEAQ (reference sequence). The CDR3 consists of 19 residues. The CDR3 DNA sequence: TGTGCCAGCAGCTCCCAACTAGCGGGAGTTCGGGCCAGCACAGATACGCAGTATTTT. It is translated as CASSSQLAGVRASTDTQYF.

The genes are TRBV30 and TRBJ1-3; D is uncertain. The CDR3 is 13 amino acids. Germline CDR1 and CDR2: GTSNPN and SVGIG (reference sequence). Trimming removed 3 bases at V and 2 bases at J, with 8 bases between. The CDR3 sequence is CAWSRGPGNTIYF. In DNA form, the CDR3 reads TGTGCCTGGAGCCGAGGCCCTGGAAACACCATATATTTT. The full variable domain, its missing parts supplied by reference TRBV30 and TRBJ1-3, is SQTIHQWPATLVQPVGSPLSLECTVEGTSNPNLYWYRQAAGRGLQLLFYSVGIGQISSEVPQNLSASRPQDRQFILSSKKLLLSDSGFYLCAWSRGPGNTIYFGEGSWLTVV.

This clone occurred a few times. V usage is TRBV5-4 and J usage is TRBJ1-1, with 9 positions matching TRBD1. V was pared by 4 bases and J by 5 bases, with 9 bases of the junction left unmatched. The germline V gene has CDR1 SGHNT and CDR2 YYREEE (reference sequence). CDR3 length: 15 amino acids. CDR3 sequence (DNA): TGTGCCAGCAGCGGATGGGACAGGGATAGAACTGAAGCTTTCTTT. Amino acid sequence: CASSGWDRDRTEAFF. The whole variable domain, remainder taken from reference TRBV5-4 and TRBJ1-1, is ETGVTQSPTHLIKTRGQQVTLRCSSQSGHNTVSWYQQALGQGPQFIFQYYREEENGRGNFPPRFSGLQFPNYSSELNVNALELDDSALYLCASSGWDRDRTEAFFGQGTRLTVV.

This sequence joins TRBV19 and TRBJ1-1; 9 nucleotides align to TRBD1. Trimming took 10 bases from V and 6 from J; bases not matched to a gene: 9. Germline-derived CDR1 and CDR2 are LNHDA and SQIVND (reference sequence). There are 13 residues in the CDR3. The CDR3 sequence: CATMTGGVSEAFF. CDR3 DNA sequence: TGTGCCACCATGACAGGGGGTGTCTCTGAAGCTTTCTTT.

The J gene is TRBJ1-5, the V gene TRBV19; 9 positions agree with TRBD1. With V trimmed by 5 bases and J by 4 bases, 6 bases remained unmatched. Germline CDR1 and CDR2: LNHDA and SQIVND (reference sequence). This CDR3 spans 15 amino acids. The CDR3 coding sequence is TGTGCCAGTAGTGGGGACAGGGCGTTTAATCAGCCCCAGCATTTT. Its translation is CASSGDRAFNQPQHF.

This clone has just a few counts. The chain carries TRBV7-9 and TRBJ2-7; 7 positions match TRBD1. The CDR3 is 14 residues long. Germline V gene sequence: CDR1 SEHNR, CDR2 FQNEAQ (reference sequence). V was clipped by 4 bases and J by 6 bases; unmatched bases: 9. The CDR3 is CASSSDRERREQYF. Written as DNA, the CDR3 is TGTGCCAGCAGCTCCGACAGGGAAAGGCGCGAGCAGTACTTC. The full variable domain, rest sourced from reference TRBV7-9 and TRBJ2-7, is DTGVSQNPRHKITKRGQNVTFRCDPISEHNRLYWYRQTLGQGPEFLTYFQNEAQLEKSRLLSDRFSAERPKGSFSTLEIQRTEQGDSAMYLCASSSDRERREQYFGPGTRLTVT.

This rearrangement joins TRBV5-4 to TRBJ2-1, with 7 bases aligning to TRBD1. The CDR3 is made up of 14 amino acids. The V gene end was trimmed by 1 base and the J gene end by 7 bases; junction bases not matched to a gene: 5. CDR1 and CDR2 from the germline V gene are SGHNT and YYREEE (reference sequence). Written as DNA, the CDR3 is TGTGCCAGCAGCTTGTGGGGACAGACTAATGAGCAGTTCTTC. Translated: CASSLWGQTNEQFF.

The rearrangement uses TRBV6-5 and TRBJ1-4, with TRBD1 matching 8 bases. Looked up from germline, CDR1 is MNHEY and CDR2 is SVGAGI. CDR3 length equals 14 residues. The ends lost 7 bases at V and 3 bases at J; junction bases unmatched: 4. DNA for the CDR3: TGTGCCAGCAACGACAGGGGTGCTAATGAAAAACTGTTTTTT. Its translation is CASNDRGANEKLFF.

This clone was detected only once. The rearrangement links TRBV7-9 to TRBJ1-5; D perhaps matches TRBD1 (5 bases). The CDR3 covers 14 residues. Germline assignment: CDR1 SEHNR and CDR2 FQNEAQ (reference sequence). Deletions cut 3 bases from V and 6 bases from J, with 12 bases between. The CDR3 loop reads CASSLSGARQPQHF. CDR3 nucleotides: TGTGCCAGCAGCTTGAGTGGGGCCCGTCAGCCCCAGCATTTT.

The chain joins TRBV9 to TRBJ2-7, with D possibly TRBD1 on 5 matching bases. Trimming left V 3 bases short and J 6 bases short, with 10 bases between. There are 12 residues in the CDR3. In germline, CDR1 is SGDLS, CDR2 YYNGEE. The CDR3 sequence: CASSAQGGEQYF. Written as DNA, the CDR3 is TGTGCCAGCAGCGCCCAGGGCGGCGAGCAGTACTTC.

V gene TRBV7-6 combines with J gene TRBJ2-1; TRBD1 agrees at 9 bases. Germline CDR1 SGHVS, CDR2 FNYEAQ. This CDR3 is 15 amino acids long. V shed 5 bases and J 9 bases; nucleotides not matched to a gene: 11. In DNA, the CDR3 is TGTGCCAGCAGCCCATCCGGGACAGGGCCGAGTGAGCAGTTCTTC. This gives the protein CASSPSGTGPSEQFF.

V usage is TRBV14 and J usage is TRBJ2-1, with no clear D. The CDR3 sequence is 12 residues long. The germline V and J ends were trimmed by 5 bases and 9 bases, with 11 bases remaining between them. Looked up from germline, CDR1 is SGHDN and CDR2 is FVKESK. The CDR3 protein is CASSYGIGEQFF. The CDR3 bases are TGTGCCAGCAGCTATGGTATCGGTGAGCAGTTCTTC.

The V and J genes are TRBV9 and TRBJ2-1; 7 positions agree with TRBD2. The germline V gene encodes CDR1 SGDLS and CDR2 YYNGEE. The CDR3 runs 14 residues. Trimming at V came to 3 bases and at J to 3 bases, leaving 3 bases not matched to a gene. The CDR3 protein is CASSGTSYYNEQFF. In DNA, the CDR3 is TGTGCCAGCAGCGGGACTAGTTACTACAATGAGCAGTTCTTC.

This chain links TRBV3-1 (or the pseudogene TRBV3-2) with TRBJ2-2; 8 bases are shared with TRBD1. V trimming: 2 bases; J trimming: 5 bases; junction bases outside the gene matches: 4. The CDR3 consists of 15 residues. Germline V gene sequence: CDR1 LGHDT, CDR2 YNNKEL (reference sequence). The CDR3 coding sequence is TGTGCCAGCAGCCAACCCCACAGGGGGACCGGGGAGCTGTTTTTT. Translated: CASSQPHRGTGELFF.

In nucleotides, the CDR3 is TGTGCCAGTAGTATAGCGGCAACTAACTCTGGAAACACCATATATTTT. Translated: CASSIAATNSGNTIYF. The chain couples TRBV19 to TRBJ1-3; no clear D gene. Trimming took off 1 base at V and 0 bases at J, with 10 bases between the two ends. CDR3 length: 16 residues. Germline assignment: CDR1 LNHDA and CDR2 SQIVND (reference sequence).